A single sample gave rise to the 10 T cell receptor beta chains below, sequenced in a study of coeliac disease. Sequencing was performed with immunoSEQ multiplex PCR; in TCRdb, only in-frame clones are kept and a portion is missing. The sample yields over a thousand clones, roughly 60% seen once. Sequenced input: intraepithelial lymphocytes from the gut. The receptors come from a woman between 50 and 59 years old with celiac disease on a gluten-free diet.

The CDR3 DNA sequence: TGTGCCAGCAGCCAAGATGGGGACAGGGAAGGGACGCCCCAGCATTTT. Translated: CASSQDGDREGTPQHF. The chain couples TRBV4-2 to TRBJ1-5; 9 bases line up with TRBD1. V lost 0 bases to trimming and J lost 9 bases; unmatched junction nucleotides: 9. Germline lookup yields CDR1 LGHNA and CDR2 YNFKEQ. There are 16 residues in the CDR3.

The gene calls are TRBV19 and TRBJ2-2; 15 bases line up with TRBD2. J lost 10 bases, V lost 3 bases, and 9 bases had no gene match. CDR3 length equals 17 residues. Germline CDR1 reads LNHDA; CDR2 reads SQIVND (reference sequence). This chain's CDR3 is CASSILSGLAGGTELFF. In DNA form, the CDR3 reads TGTGCCAGTAGTATCCTATCGGGACTAGCGGGGGGTACGGAGCTGTTTTTT.

V and J are TRBV4-3 and TRBJ1-5, with TRBD1 as a possible D gene (5 bases). The germline V gene has CDR1 LGHNA and CDR2 YSLEER. The ends were cut back, 1 base at V and 7 bases at J, with 8 bases in the middle. The CDR3 is made up of 13 amino acids. CDR3 nucleotides: TGCGCCAGCAGCCAAGGGCGGGACCAGCCCCAGCATTTT. Amino acids: CASSQGRDQPQHF.

The CDR3 bases are TGTGCCAGCACCGCGATTTACGAGCAGTACTTC. Encoded protein: CASTAIYEQYF. The chain is built from TRBV2 and TRBJ2-7; D gene unclear. Germline loops: CDR1 SNHLY, CDR2 FYNNEI. V lost 7 bases and J lost 4, with 8 bases in between. The CDR3 length is 11 residues.

This clone was recorded only once. This chain connects TRBV10-2 to TRBJ2-1; TRBD2 matches at 10 bases. V gave up 11 bases and J gave up 9 bases; unmatched junction bases: 13. Germline values: CDR1 WSHSY, CDR2 SAAADI. The CDR3 loop spans 14 amino acids. The DNA for the CDR3 is TGCGCCGCGGCGAGTGTTAGCGGGGGGATTGAGCAGTTCTTC. It codes for CAAASVSGGIEQFF.

This rearrangement joins TRBV21-1 to TRBJ2-1; the table gives TRBD2 as D, unverified against the DNA. TRBV21-1 is described as a pseudogene. This CDR3 region has 16 residues. The CDR3 here is CASSAITSGGPNEQFF. The CDR3 DNA sequence: TGTGCCAGCAGCGCTATCACTAGCGGGGGCCCCAATGAGCAGTTCTTC.

By frequency in the sample, this clone is large. The chain links TRBV28 to TRBJ2-2; D is perhaps TRBD1 (6 bases). The V gene's germline CDR1 is MDHEN and CDR2 SYDVKM. CDR3 length: 13 amino acids. The V and J ends lost 4 bases and 10 bases respectively, with 13 bases between them. In nucleotides, the CDR3 is TGTGCCAGCAGTTCCCCAGGGGATGAGGAGCTGTTTTTT. Translation gives CASSSPGDEELFF.

V is TRBV2 and J is TRBJ1-1, with 7 bases aligning to TRBD1. The trim removed 6 bases at V and 11 bases at J, leaving 9 bases unmatched. Looked up from germline, CDR1 is SNHLY and CDR2 is FYNNEI. The CDR3 runs 12 residues. This CDR3 is CASSVQGIEAFF. The DNA for the CDR3 is TGTGCCAGCAGCGTACAGGGGATAGAGGCTTTCTTT. The complete variable domain, with remaining parts taken from reference TRBV2 and TRBJ1-1, reads EPEVTQTPSHQVTQMGQEVILRCVPISNHLYFYWYRQILGQKVEFLVSFYNNEISEKSEIFDDQFSVERPDGSNFTLKIRSTKLEDSAMYFCASSVQGIEAFFGQGTRLTVV.

The chain carries TRBV2 and TRBJ2-2; 11 bases are shared with TRBD1. Germline V lookup: CDR1 SNHLY, CDR2 FYNNEI. Losses at the gene ends were 7 bases for V and 4 bases for J; bases not matched to a gene: 5. CDR3 length equals 15 residues. The CDR3 DNA is TGTGCCAGCATGCTTGGGACAGGGGGCACCGGGGAGCTGTTTTTT. The encoded protein is CASMLGTGGTGELFF.

Note on this clone: This may stem from a read error, because a much larger clone lies one nucleotide away. The chain employs TRBV27 and TRBJ1-6; tentative D call: TRBD1 (5 bases). The germline gives CDR1 MNHEY, CDR2 SMNVEV (reference sequence). The CDR3 is 16 residues long. The V end lost 7 bases, the J end lost 10 bases, and 23 bases lay between the germline ends. The CDR3 nucleotides are TGTGCCAGCACCCTGACCCCTGGACGGGGGTGGTCACCCCTCCACTTT. It translates to CASTLTPGRGWSPLHF.